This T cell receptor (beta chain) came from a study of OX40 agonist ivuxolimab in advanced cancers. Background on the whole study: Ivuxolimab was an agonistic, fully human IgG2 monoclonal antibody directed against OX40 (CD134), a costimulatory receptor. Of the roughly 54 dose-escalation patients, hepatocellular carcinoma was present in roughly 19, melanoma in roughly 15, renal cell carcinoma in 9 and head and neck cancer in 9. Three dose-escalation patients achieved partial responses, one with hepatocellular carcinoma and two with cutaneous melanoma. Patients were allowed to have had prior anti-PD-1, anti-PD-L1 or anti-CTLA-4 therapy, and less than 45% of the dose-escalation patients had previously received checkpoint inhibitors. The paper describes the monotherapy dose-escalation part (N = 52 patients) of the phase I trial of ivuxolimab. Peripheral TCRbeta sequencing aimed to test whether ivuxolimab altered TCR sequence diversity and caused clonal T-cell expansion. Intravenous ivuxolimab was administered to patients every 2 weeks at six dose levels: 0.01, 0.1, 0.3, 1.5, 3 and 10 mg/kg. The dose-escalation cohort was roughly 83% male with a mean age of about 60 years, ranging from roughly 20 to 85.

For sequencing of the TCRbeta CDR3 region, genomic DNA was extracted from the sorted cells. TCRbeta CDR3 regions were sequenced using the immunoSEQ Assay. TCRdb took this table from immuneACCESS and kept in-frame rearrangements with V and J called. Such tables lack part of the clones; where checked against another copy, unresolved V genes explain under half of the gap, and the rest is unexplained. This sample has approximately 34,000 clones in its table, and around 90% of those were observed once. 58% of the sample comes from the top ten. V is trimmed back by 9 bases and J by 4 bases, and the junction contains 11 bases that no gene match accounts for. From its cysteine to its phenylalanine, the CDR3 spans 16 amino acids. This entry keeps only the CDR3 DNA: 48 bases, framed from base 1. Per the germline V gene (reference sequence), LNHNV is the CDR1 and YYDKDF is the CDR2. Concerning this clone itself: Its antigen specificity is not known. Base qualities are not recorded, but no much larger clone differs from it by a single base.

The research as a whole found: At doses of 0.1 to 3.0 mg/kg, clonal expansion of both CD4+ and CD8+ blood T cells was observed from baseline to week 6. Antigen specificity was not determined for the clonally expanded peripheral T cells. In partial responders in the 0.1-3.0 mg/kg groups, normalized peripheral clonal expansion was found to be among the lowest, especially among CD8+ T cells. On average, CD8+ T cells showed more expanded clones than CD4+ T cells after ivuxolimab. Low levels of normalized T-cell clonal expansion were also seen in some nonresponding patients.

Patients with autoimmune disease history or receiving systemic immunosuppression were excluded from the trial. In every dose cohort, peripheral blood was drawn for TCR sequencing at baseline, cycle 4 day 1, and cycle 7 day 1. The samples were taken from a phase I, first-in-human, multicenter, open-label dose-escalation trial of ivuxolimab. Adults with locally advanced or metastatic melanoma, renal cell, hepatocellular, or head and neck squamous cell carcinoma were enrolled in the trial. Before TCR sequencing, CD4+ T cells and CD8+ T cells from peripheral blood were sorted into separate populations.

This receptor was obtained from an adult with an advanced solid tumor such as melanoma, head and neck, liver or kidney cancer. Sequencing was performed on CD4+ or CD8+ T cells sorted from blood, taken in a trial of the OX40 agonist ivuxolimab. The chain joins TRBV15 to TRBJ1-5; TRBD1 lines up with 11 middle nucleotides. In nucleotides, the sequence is TGTGCCACTAGGGACAGGGGGATGGGTCCAAATCAGCCCCAGCATTTT. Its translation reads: CATRDRGMGPNQPQHF.